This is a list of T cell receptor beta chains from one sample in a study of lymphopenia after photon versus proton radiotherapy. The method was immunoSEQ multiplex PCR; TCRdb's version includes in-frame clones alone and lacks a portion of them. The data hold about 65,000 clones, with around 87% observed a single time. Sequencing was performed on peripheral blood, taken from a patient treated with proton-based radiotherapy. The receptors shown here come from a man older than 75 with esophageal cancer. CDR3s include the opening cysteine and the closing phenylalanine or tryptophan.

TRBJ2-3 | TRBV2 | CASSVRTASTDTQYF
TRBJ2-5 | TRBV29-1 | CSVAPRGREKTQYF
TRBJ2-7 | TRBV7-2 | CASSPEDRRSYEQYF
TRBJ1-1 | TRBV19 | CASSSLGVKNTEAFF
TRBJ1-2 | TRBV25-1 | CASSDQGPKYGYTF
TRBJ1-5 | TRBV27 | CASSPRGGRTGQPQHF
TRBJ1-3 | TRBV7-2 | CASSAGTRGNTIYF
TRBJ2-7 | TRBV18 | CASSPNRDSPNEQYF
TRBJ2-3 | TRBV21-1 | CASGSGQGNTDTQYF
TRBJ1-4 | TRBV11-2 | CASSYSGQNEKLFF
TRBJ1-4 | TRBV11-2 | CASSFDWTGGNEKLFF
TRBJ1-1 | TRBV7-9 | CASSYSTGQPLGAFF
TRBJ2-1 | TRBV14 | CASSQDYSAGGPYNEQFF
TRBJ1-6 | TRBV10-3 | CAIRSDRGGSPLHF
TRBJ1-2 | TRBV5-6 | CASSFGQRALIAF
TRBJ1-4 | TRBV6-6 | CASSYSGATGEKLFF
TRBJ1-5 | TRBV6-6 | CASTPSSQPQHF
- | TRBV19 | CASSSRSEQYF
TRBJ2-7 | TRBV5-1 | CASSLTGGSADEQYF
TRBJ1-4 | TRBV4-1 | CASSQVMRPATNEKLFF
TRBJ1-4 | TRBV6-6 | CASSYSNEKLFF
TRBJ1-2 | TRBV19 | CASSIWGAGRGYTF
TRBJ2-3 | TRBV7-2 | CASSRLAGRDTQYF
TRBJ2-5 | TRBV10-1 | CAKGAWKTQYF
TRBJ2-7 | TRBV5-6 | CASSLATYEQYF
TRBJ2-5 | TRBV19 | CASSVSGGRGIYQETQYF
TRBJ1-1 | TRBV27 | CASSPQSRGKAEAFF
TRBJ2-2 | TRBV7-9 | CASSVQGAQTGELFF
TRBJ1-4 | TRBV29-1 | CSVEDQGEVEKLFF
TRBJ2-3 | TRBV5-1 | CASSLQAGASDTQYF
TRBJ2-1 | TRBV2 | CASRLDRNNEQFF
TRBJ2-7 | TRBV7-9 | CASSLLVAGGHEQYF
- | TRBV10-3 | CAISTSGREHEQYF
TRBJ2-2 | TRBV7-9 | CASSRKTPSVLFF
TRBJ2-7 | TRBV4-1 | CASSQDGYEQYF
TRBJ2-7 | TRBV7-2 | CASSPTGYEQYF
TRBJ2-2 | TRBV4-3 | CASSQGGAGEANTGELFF
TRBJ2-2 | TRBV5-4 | CASSQTGTNTGELFF
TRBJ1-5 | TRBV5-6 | CASSLAGTGGITQPQHF
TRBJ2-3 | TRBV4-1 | CASSLRHRGPTDTQYF
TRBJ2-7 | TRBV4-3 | CASSYSGTGEAYEQYF
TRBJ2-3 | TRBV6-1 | CASSELAGGFTDTQYF
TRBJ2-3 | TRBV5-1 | CASSIGLAAGTDTQYF
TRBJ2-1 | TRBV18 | CASSTSGTPRDEQFF
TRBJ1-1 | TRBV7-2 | CASSQQPNTEAFF
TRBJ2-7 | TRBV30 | CAWSVQGYEQYF
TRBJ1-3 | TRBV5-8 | CASVEWGGNTIYF
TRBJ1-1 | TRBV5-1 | CASSRGTQGTEAFF
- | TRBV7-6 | CASSGPGQGTSYEQYF
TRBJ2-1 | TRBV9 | CASSPRRGIDNEQFF
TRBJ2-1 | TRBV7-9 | CASSLETSEQFF
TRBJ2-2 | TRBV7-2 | CASSQGTGELFF